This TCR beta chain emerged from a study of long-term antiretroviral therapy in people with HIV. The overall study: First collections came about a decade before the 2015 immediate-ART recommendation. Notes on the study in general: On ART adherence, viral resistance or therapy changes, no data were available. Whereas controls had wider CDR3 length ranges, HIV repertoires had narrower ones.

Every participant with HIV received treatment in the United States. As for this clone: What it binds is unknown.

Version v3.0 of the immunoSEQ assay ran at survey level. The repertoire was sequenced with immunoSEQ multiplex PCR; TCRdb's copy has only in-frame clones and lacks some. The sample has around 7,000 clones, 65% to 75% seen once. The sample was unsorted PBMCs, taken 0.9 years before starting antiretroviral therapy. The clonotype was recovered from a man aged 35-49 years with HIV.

DNA of the CDR3: TGTGCCAGCAGCCACCGGGACAGGGGTGCCTACGAGCAGTACTTC. This gives the protein CASSHRDRGAYEQYF. The chain uses TRBV6-5 and TRBJ2-7; 10 positions match TRBD1. V shed 6 bases, J shed 2 bases, and the junction held 7 bases outside the gene matches. The CDR3 has 15 residues. CDR1 is MNHEY, CDR2 SVGAGI, per germline.